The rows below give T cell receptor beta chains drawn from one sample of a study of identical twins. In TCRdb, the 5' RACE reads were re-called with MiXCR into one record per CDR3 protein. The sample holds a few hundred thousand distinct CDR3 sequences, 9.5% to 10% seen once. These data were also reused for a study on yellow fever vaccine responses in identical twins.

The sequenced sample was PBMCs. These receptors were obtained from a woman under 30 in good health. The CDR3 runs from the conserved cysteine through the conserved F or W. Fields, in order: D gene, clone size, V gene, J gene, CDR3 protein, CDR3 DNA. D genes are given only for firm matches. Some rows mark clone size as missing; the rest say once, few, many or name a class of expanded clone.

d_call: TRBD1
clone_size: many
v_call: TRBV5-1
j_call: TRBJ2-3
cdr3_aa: CASSPQTGGRTDTQYF
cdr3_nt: TGCGCCAGCAGCCCCCAGACAGGGGGCCGTACAGATACGCAGTATTTT

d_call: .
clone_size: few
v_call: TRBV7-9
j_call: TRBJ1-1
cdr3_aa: CASSPSGTTEAFF
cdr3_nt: TGTGCCAGCAGCCCTTCCGGGACAACTGAAGCTTTCTTT

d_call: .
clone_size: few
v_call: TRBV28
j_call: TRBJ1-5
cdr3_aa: CASAGRALNNQPQHF
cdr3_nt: TGTGCCAGCGCTGGCAGGGCACTGAATAATCAGCCCCAGCATTTT

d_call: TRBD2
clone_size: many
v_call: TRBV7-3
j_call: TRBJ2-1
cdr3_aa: CASSYGLAGSSYNEQFF
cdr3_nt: TGTGCCAGCAGCTACGGACTAGCGGGTTCTTCCTACAATGAGCAGTTCTTC

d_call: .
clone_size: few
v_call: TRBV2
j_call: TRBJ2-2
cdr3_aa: CASSLVTSTGELFF
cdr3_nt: TGTGCCAGCAGTTTGGTTACTTCCACCGGGGAGCTGTTTTTT

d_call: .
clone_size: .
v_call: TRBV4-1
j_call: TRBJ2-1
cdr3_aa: CASSQVRGERGNEQFF
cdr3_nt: TGCGCCAGCAGCCAAGTACGAGGGGAGAGAGGGAATGAGCAGTTCTTC

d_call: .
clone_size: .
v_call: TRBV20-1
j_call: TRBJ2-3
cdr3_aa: CSARDRSTDTQYF
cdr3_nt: TGCAGTGCTAGAGATCGAAGCACAGATACGCAGTATTTT

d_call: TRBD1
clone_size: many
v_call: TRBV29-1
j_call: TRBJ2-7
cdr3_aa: CSETGTDPLSYEQYF
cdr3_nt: TGCAGCGAGACAGGGACGGATCCCTTGTCCTACGAGCAGTACTTC

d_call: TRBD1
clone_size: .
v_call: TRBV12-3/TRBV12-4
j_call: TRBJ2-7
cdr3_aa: CASSVGQRSYEQYF
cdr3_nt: TGTGCCAGCAGTGTGGGACAGAGGTCCTACGAGCAGTACTTC

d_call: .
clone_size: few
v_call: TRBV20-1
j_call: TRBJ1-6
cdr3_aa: CSARVGSPLHF
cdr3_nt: TGCAGTGCTAGAGTCGGCTCACCCCTCCACTTT

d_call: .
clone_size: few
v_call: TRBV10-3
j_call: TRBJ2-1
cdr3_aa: CAISSGLGDEQFF
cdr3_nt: TGTGCCATCAGCTCAGGGCTCGGGGATGAGCAGTTCTTC

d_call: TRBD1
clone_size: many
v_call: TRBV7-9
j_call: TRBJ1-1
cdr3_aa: CASTLSTGWTEAFF
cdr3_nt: TGTGCCAGCACCTTATCGACAGGGTGGACTGAAGCTTTCTTT

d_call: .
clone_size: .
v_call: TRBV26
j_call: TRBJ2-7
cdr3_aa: CASCPGFSRGFTPYEQYF
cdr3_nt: TGTGCCAGCTGCCCCGGATTTTCCCGGGGTTTTACGCCCTACGAGCAGTACTTC

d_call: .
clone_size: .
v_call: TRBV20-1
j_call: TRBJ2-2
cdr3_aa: CCAREVGATLTGELFF
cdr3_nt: TGCTGTGCTAGAGAGGTCGGGGCGACCCTGACCGGGGAGCTGTTTTTT

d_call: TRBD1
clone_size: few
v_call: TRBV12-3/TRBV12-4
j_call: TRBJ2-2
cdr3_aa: CASSLGQGRGGELFF
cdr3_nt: TGTGCCAGCAGTCTCGGACAGGGGCGCGGCGGGGAGCTGTTTTTT

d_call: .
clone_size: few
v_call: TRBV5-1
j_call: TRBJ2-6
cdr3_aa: CASSILQGLAGANVLTF
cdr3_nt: TGCGCCAGCAGCATACTACAGGGTTTGGCTGGGGCCAACGTCCTGACTTTC

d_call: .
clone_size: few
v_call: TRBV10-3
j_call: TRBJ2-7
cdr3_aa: CAITSGSSYEQYF
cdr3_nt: TGTGCCATCACTTCGGGGAGCTCCTACGAGCAGTACTTC

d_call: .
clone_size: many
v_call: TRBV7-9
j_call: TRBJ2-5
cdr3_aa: CASSPRDRLGETQYF
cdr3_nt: TGTGCCAGCAGCCCCCGAGACAGACTAGGGGAGACCCAGTACTTC

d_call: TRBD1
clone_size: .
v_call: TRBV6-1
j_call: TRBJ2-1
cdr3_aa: CASSDPGQGHLNEQFF
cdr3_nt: TGTGCCAGCAGTGACCCGGGACAGGGTCATCTCAATGAGCAGTTCTTC

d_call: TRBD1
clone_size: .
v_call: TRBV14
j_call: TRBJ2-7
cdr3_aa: CASSQRQGSGEQYF
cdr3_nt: TGTGCCAGCAGCCAGCGACAGGGGTCAGGCGAGCAGTACTTC

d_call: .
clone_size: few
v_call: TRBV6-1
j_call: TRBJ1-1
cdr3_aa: CASSVQVGTIEAFF
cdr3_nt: TGTGCCAGCAGTGTACAGGTGGGGACAATTGAAGCTTTCTTT

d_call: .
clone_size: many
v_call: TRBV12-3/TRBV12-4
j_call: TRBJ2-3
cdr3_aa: CASSSRQSTDTQYF
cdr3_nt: TGTGCCAGCAGTTCCAGACAGTCCACAGATACGCAGTATTTT

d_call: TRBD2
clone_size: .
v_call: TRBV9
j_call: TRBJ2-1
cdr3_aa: CASSPLAGGPEQFF
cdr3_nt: TGTGCCAGCAGTCCGCTAGCGGGGGGGCCTGAGCAGTTCTTC

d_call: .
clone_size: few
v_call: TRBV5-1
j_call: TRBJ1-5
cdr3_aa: CASSLDAVQPQHF
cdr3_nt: TGCGCCAGCAGCCTCGATGCGGTGCAGCCCCAGCATTTT

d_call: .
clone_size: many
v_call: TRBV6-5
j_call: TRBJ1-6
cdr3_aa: CASSSRDGNSPLHF
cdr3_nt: TGTGCCAGCAGTAGCCGGGACGGCAATTCACCCCTCCACTTT

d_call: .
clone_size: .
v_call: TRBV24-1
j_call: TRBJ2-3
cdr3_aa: CATSGPLADTQYF
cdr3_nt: TGTGCCACCAGTGGGCCACTCGCAGATACGCAGTATTTT

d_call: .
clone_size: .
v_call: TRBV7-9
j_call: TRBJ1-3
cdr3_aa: CASSRTGTDGNTIYF
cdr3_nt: TGTGCCAGCAGCCGAACCGGGACCGACGGAAACACCATATATTTT

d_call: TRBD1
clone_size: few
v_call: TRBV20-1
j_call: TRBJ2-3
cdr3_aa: CSAEDRVKTDTQYF
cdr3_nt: TGCAGTGCCGAAGACAGGGTGAAGACAGATACGCAGTATTTT

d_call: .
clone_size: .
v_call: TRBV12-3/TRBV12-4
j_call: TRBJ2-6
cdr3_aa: CASSPTLKFRGSGANVLTF
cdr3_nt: TGTGCCAGCAGCCCAACACTTAAGTTTAGGGGCTCTGGGGCCAACGTCCTGACTTTC

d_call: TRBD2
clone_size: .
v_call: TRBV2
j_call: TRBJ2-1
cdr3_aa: CTSSSLAGGLRTYNEQFF
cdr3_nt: TGTACCAGCAGTTCCCTAGCGGGGGGGCTTCGAACCTACAATGAGCAGTTCTTC

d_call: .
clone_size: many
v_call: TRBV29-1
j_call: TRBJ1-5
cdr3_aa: CSVDLIRQEAQHF
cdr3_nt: TGCAGCGTTGATCTGATACGGCAGGAGGCCCAGCATTTT

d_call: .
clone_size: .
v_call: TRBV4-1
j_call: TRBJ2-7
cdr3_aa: CASSQVQGEYEQYF
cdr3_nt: TGCGCCAGCAGCCAAGTTCAGGGCGAATACGAGCAGTACTTC

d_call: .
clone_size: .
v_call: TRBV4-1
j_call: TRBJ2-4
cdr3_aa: CASSQERKNIQYF
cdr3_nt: TGCGCCAGCAGCCAAGAAAGGAAGAACATTCAGTACTTC

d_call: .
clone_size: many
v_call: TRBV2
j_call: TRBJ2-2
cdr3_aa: CASSEAYTNTGELFF
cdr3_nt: TGTGCCAGCAGTGAAGCTTACACGAACACCGGGGAGCTGTTTTTT

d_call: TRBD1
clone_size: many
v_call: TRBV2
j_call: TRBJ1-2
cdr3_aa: CASSGTGANYGYTF
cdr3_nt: TGTGCCAGCAGTGGGACAGGGGCGAACTATGGCTACACCTTC

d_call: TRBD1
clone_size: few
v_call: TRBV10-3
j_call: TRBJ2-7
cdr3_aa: CASIPGTGVYEQYF
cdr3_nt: TGTGCCAGCATTCCCGGGACAGGGGTCTACGAGCAGTACTTC

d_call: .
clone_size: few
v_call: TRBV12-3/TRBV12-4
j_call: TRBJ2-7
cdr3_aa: CASSTAGTGSYEQYF
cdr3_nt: TGTGCCAGCAGTACCGCCGGGACGGGATCCTACGAGCAGTACTTC

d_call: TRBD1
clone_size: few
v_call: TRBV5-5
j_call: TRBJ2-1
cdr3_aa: CASSPRQGSSYNEQFF
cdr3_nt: TGTGCCAGCAGCCCCCGACAGGGGAGCTCCTACAATGAGCAGTTCTTC

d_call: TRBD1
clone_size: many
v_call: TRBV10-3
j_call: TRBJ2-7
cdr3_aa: CAISARQGTSYEQYF
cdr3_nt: TGTGCCATCAGCGCTCGACAGGGGACTTCCTACGAGCAGTACTTC

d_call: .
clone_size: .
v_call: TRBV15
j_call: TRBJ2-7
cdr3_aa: CATSRPEGEQYF
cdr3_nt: TGTGCCACCAGCAGACCAGAGGGAGAGCAGTACTTC

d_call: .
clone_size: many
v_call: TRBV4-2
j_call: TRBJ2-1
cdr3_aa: CASSARNLGAGNSYNEQFF
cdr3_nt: TGTGCCAGCAGCGCCCGGAACCTAGGGGCGGGGAACTCCTACAATGAGCAGTTCTTC

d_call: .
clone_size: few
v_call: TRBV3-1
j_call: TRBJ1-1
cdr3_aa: CAFCFWSTIRRPNTEAFF
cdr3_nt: TGTGCCTTCTGTTTTTGGTCGACTATACGGCGGCCGAACACTGAAGCTTTCTTT

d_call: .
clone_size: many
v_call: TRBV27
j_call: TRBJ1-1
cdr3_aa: CASSPGTGSVGAFF
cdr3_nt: TGTGCCTCCTCCCCCGGGACTGGGTCGGTAGGAGCTTTCTTT

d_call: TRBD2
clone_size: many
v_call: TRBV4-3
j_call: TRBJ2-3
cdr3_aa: CASSQAPGLANTDTQYF
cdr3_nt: TGCGCCAGCAGCCAGGCGCCGGGACTAGCGAACACAGATACGCAGTATTTT

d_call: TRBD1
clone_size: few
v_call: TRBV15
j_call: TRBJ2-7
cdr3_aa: CATSSSRDRGEGQYF
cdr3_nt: TGTGCCACCAGCAGTTCCCGGGACAGGGGTGAGGGGCAGTACTTC

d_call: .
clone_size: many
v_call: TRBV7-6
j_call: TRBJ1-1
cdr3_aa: CASSLVQAGAEAFF
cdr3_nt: TGTGCCAGCAGCTTAGTTCAGGCAGGTGCTGAAGCTTTCTTT

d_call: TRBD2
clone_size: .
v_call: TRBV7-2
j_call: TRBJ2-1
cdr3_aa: CASSTVAGDEQFF
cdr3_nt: TGTGCCAGCAGCACCGTTGCGGGGGACGAGCAGTTCTTC

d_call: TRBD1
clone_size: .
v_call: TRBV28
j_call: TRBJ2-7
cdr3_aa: CASRGQGAHEQYF
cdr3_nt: TGTGCCAGCAGAGGACAGGGGGCCCACGAGCAGTACTTC

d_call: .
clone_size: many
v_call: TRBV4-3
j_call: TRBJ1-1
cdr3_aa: CASSPMGLGNTEAFF
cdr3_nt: TGCGCCAGCAGCCCTATGGGGTTGGGGAACACTGAAGCTTTCTTT

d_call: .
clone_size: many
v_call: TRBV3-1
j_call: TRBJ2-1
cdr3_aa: CASSQDLGGEQFF
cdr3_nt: TGTGCCAGCAGCCAAGATCTTGGGGGTGAGCAGTTCTTC

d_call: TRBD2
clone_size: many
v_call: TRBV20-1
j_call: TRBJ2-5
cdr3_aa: CSARTSGRYRETQYF
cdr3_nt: TGCAGTGCTCGGACTAGCGGGAGGTATAGGGAGACCCAGTACTTC

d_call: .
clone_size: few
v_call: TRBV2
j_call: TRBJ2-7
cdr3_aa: CASSYYKGNYEQYF
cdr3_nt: TGTGCCAGCAGTTACTACAAGGGTAACTACGAGCAGTACTTC

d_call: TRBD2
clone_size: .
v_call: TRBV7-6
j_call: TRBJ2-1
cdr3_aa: CASSLLAGGPRSEQFF
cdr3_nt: TGTGCCAGCAGCCTACTAGCGGGAGGGCCTAGGAGTGAGCAGTTCTTC

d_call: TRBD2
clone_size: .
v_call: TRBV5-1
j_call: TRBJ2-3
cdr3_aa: CASSLVLAGGPPDTQYF
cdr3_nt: TGCGCCAGCAGCTTGGTATTAGCGGGAGGGCCCCCAGATACGCAGTATTTT